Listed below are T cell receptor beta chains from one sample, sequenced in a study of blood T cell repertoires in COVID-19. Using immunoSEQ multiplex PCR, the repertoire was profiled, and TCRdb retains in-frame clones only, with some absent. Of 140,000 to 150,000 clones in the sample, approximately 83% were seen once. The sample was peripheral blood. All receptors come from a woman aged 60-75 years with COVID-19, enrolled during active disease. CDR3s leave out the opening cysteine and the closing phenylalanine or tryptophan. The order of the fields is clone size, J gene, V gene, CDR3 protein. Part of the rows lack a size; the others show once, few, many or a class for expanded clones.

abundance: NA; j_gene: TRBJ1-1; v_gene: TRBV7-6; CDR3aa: ASSFGTGGITEAF
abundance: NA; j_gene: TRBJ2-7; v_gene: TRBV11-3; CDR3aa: ASSRGPGRYEQY
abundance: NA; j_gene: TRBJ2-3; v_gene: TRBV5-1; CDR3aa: ASSLGSGARMQY
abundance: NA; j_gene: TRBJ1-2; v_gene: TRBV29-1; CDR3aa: SVGFWGQGFGYT
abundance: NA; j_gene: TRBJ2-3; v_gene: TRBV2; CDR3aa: ASSDASGGAGTDTQY
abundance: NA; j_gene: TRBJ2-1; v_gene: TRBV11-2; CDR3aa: ASSLVRDNEQF
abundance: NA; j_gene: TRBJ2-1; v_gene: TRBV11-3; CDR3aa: ASSPGTSYNEQF
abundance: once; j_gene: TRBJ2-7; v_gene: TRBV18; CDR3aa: ATAAGTGDYEQY
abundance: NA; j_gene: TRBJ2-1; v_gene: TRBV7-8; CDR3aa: ASSHPPSGGQDEQF
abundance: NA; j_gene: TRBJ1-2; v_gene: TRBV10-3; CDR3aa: AISEPGSSSTYGYT
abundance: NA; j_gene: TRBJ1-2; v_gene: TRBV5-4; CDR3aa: ASSPLLASFDGYT
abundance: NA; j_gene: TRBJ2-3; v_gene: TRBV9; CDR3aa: ASSGTGGLSTDTQY
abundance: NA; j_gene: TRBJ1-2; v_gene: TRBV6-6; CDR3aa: ASRETTGVYGYT
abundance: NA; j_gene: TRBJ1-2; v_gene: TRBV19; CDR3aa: ASSLLGDYGYT
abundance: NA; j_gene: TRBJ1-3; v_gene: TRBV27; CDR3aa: ASSLSKGYSGNTIY
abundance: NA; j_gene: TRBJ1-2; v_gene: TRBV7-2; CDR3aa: ASSPTGGTNYGYT
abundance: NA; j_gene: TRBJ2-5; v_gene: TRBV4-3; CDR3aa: ASSQDGAGQTQY
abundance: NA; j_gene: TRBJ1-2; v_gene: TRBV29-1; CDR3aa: SVARYGAGGGYT
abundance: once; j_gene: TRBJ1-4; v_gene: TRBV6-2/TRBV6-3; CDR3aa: ASSRRPTATNEKLF
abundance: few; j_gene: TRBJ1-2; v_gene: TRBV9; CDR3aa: ASSVVADGYGYT
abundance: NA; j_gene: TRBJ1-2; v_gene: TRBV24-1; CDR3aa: ATSSGYGYT
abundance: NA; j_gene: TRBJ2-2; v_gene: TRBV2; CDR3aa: ASVSQGLNTGELF
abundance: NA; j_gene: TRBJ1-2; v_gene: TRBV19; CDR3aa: ASGRDRGSNYGYT
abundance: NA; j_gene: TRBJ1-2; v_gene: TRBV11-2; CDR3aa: ASSLDLAGGVYGYT